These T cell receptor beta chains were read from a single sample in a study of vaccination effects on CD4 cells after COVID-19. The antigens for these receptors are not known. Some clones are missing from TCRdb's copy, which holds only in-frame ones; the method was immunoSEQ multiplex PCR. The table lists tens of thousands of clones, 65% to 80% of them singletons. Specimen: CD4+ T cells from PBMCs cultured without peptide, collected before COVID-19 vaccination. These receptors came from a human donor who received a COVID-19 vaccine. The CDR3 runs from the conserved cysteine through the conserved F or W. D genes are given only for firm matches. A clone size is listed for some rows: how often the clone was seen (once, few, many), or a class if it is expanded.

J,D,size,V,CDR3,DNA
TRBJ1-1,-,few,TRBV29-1,CSVGGTEAFF,TGCAGCGTTGGCGGCACTGAAGCTTTCTTT
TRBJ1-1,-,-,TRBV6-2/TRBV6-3,CASSYGGNTEAFF,TGTGCCAGCAGTTACGGGGGGAACACTGAAGCTTTCTTT
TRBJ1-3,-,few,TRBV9,CASSLTDSGNTIYF,TGTGCCAGCAGCCTGACAGACTCTGGAAACACCATATATTTT
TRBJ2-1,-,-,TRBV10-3,CAISSGETGGWEQFF,TGTGCCATCTCAAGTGGGGAGACAGGAGGTTGGGAGCAGTTCTTC
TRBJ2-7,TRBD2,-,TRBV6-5,CASKVTSGTDYEQYF,TGTGCCAGCAAGGTGACTAGCGGGACCGACTACGAGCAGTACTTC
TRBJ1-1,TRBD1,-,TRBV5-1,CASSLMGTGHYEAFF,TGCGCCAGCAGCTTGATGGGGACAGGGCATTATGAAGCTTTCTTT
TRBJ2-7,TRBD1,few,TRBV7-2,CASSLLTGDYEQYF,TGTGCCAGCAGCTTATTGACAGGGGACTACGAGCAGTACTTC
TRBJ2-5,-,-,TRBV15,CATRFSGQETQYF,TGTGCCACCAGATTCAGCGGGCAAGAGACCCAGTACTTC
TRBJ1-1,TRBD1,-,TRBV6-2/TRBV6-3,CASSRRTGKGMNTEAFF,TGTGCCAGCAGCCGACGGACAGGGAAGGGCATGAACACTGAAGCTTTCTTT
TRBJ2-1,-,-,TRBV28,CASSYRGGGSYNEQFF,TGTGCCAGCAGCTACCGAGGGGGTGGGTCCTACAATGAGCAGTTCTTC
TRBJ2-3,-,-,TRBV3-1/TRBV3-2,CASSQGWGITDTQYF,TGTGCCAGCAGCCAGGGATGGGGGATCACAGATACGCAGTATTTT
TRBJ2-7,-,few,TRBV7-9,CASSAARLEQYF,TGTGCCAGCAGCGCGGCCAGGCTCGAGCAGTACTTC
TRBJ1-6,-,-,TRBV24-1,CATSARLNSPLHF,TGTGCCACCAGTGCCCGGCTGAATTCACCCCTCCACTTT
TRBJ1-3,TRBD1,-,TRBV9,CASSVEGQGANTIYF,TGTGCCAGCAGCGTAGAGGGACAGGGGGCAAACACCATATATTTT
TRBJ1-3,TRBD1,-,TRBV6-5,CASSWGQALSGNTIYF,TGTGCCAGCAGTTGGGGACAGGCCCTCTCTGGAAACACCATATATTTT
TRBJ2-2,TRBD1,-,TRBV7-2,CASSLARGTNTGELFF,TGTGCCAGCAGCTTAGCCAGGGGGACGAACACCGGGGAGCTGTTTTTT
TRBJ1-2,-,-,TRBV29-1,CSVDSANYGYTF,TGCAGCGTTGACTCGGCTAACTATGGCTACACCTTC
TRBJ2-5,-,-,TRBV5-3,CARSLGEHQETQYF,TGTGCCAGAAGCTTGGGGGAACACCAAGAGACCCAGTACTTC
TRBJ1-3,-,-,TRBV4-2,CASNHATGNTIYF,TGTGCCAGCAACCACGCTACTGGAAACACCATATATTTT
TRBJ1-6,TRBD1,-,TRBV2,CASSDSRGGSPLHF,TGTGCCAGCAGTGATAGCAGGGGGGGTTCACCCCTCCACTTT
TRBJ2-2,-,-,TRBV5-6,CASSFGGTNTGELFF,TGTGCCAGCAGCTTTGGGGGAACTAACACCGGGGAGCTGTTTTTT
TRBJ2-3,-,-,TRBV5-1,CASSPPGGPTDTQYF,TGCGCCAGCAGCCCCCCCGGCGGGCCCACAGATACGCAGTATTTT
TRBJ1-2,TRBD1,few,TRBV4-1,CASSQVDRDGGYTF,TGCGCCAGCAGCCAGGTGGACAGGGACGGTGGCTACACCTTC
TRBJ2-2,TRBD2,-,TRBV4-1,CASSRVGLAGETGELFF,TGCGCCAGCAGCCGGGTAGGACTAGCGGGGGAAACCGGGGAGCTGTTTTTT
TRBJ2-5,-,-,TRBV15,CATSRDAGTQYF,TGTGCCACCAGCAGAGATGCGGGGACCCAGTACTTC
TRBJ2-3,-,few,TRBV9,CASSRGDTQYF,TGTGCCAGCAGTAGAGGAGATACGCAGTATTTT
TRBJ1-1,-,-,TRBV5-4,CASSLVWARGTEAFF,TGTGCCAGCAGCTTGGTTTGGGCTAGGGGCACTGAAGCTTTCTTT
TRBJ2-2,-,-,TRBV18,CASSPPSTGELFF,TGTGCCAGCTCACCACCGTCCACCGGGGAGCTGTTTTTT
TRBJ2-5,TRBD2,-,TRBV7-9,CASSRERLAGEDETQYF,TGTGCCAGCAGCCGCGAAAGACTAGCGGGAGAGGATGAGACCCAGTACTTC
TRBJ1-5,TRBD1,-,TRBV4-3,CASSQEVTGVVKPQHF,TGCGCCAGCAGCCAAGAGGTTACAGGGGTTGTCAAGCCCCAGCATTTT
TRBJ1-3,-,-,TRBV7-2,CASSLKESGNTIYF,TGTGCCAGCAGCTTAAAAGAGTCTGGAAACACCATATATTTT
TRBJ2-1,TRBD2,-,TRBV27,CASRPGGRGAYNEQFF,TGTGCCAGCAGGCCTGGGGGGCGGGGGGCCTACAATGAGCAGTTCTTC
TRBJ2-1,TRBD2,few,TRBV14,CASSLSGGRASGEQFF,TGTGCCAGCAGCCTCTCTGGCGGGAGAGCATCGGGTGAGCAGTTCTTC
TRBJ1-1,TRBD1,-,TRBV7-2,CASSFPGTGEAFF,TGTGCCAGCAGCTTCCCCGGGACAGGGGAAGCTTTCTTT
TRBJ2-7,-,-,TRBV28,CASIPRGGPNLEQYF,TGTGCCAGCATCCCCCGTGGGGGGCCCAACCTTGAACAGTACTTC
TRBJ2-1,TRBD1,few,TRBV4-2,CASSQRNRGKWFF,TGTGCCAGCAGCCAAAGGAACAGGGGAAAATGGTTCTTC
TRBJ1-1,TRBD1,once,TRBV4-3,CASSQGDRVNTEAFF,TGCGCCAGCAGCCAAGGGGACAGGGTAAACACTGAAGCTTTCTTT
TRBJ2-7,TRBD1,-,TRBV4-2,CASSPGQGDYEQYF,TGTGCCAGCAGCCCCGGACAGGGGGACTACGAGCAGTACTTC
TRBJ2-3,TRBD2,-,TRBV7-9,CASSPRGLAGGRGDTQYF,TGTGCCAGCAGCCCCCGGGGACTAGCGGGGGGCCGGGGAGATACGCAGTATTTT
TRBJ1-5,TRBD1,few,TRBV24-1,CATSGQGKGQPQHF,TGTGCCACCAGTGGACAGGGGAAGGGTCAGCCCCAGCATTTT
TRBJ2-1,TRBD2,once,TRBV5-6,CASSWGLAGNSYNEQFF,TGTGCCAGCAGCTGGGGACTAGCGGGAAACTCCTACAATGAGCAGTTCTTC
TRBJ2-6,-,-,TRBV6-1,CASSEALPGLVASGANVLTF,TGTGCCAGCAGTGAAGCGTTGCCGGGGCTTGTAGCCTCTGGGGCCAACGTCCTGACTTTC
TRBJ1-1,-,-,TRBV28,CASSLLNTEAFF,TGTGCCAGCAGTTTATTGAACACTGAAGCTTTCTTT
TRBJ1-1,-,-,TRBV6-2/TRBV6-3,CASSDPALPNTEAFF,TGTGCCAGCAGTGACCCGGCCCTCCCGAACACTGAAGCTTTCTTT